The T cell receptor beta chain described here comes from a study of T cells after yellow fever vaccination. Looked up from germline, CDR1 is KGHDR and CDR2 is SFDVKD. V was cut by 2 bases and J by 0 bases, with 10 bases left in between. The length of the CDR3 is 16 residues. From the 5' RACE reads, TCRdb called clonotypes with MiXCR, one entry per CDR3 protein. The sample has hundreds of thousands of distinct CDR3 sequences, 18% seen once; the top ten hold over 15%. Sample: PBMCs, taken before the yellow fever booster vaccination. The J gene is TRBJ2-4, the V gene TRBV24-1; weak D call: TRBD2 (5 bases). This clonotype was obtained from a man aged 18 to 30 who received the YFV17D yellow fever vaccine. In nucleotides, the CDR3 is TGTGCCACCAGTGATTCCGGCGGACTAGCCAAAAACATTCAGTACTTC. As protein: CATSDSGGLAKNIQYF.